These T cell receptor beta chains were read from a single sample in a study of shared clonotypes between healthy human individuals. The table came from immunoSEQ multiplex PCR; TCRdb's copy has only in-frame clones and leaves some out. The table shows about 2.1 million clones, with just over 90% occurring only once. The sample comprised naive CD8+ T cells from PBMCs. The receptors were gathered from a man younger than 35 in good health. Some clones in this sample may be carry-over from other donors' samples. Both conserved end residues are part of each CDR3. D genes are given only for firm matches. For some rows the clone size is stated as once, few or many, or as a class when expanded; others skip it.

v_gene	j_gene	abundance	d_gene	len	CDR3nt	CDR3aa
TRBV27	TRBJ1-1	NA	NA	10	TGTGCCAGCGGGGGCGCGGGAGCTTTCTTT	CASGGAGAFF
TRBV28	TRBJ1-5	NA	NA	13	TGTGCCAGCCTGGCCCTAAGCAATCAGCCCCAGCATTTT	CASLALSNQPQHF
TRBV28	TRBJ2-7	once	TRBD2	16	TGTGCCAGCAGTCCAGGACTAGCGGTAAACTCCTACGAGCAGTACTTC	CASSPGLAVNSYEQYF
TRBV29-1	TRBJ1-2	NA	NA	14	TGCAGCGTTGAGTTGGGACACCTTAACTATGGCTACACCTTC	CSVELGHLNYGYTF
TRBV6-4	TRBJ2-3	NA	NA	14	TGTGCCAGCCGGCGCGGGACCGCCACAGATACGCAGTATTTT	CASRRGTATDTQYF
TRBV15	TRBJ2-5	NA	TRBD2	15	TGTGCCACCACAGGGACTAGCGGGAAGGCAGAGACCCAGTACTTC	CATTGTSGKAETQYF
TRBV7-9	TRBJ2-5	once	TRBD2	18	TGTGCCAGCAGCTTAGCGCAAGGACTAGCGGGAGTATTTGAGACCCAGTACTTC	CASSLAQGLAGVFETQYF
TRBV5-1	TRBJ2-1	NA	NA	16	TGCGCCAGCAGCTTGGTTGGCTACCCTGCCTACAATGAGCAGTTCTTC	CASSLVGYPAYNEQFF
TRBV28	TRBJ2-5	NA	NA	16	TGTGCCAGCAGCCCCATCGCCGGACTCCGGAGGGAGACCCAGTACTTC	CASSPIAGLRRETQYF
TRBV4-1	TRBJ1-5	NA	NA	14	TGCGCCAGCAGCCTAGGGACCACCAATCAGCCCCAGCATTTT	CASSLGTTNQPQHF
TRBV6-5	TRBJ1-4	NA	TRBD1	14	TGTGCCAGCACTCACAGGGGAGAGTCGGAAAAACTGTTTTTT	CASTHRGESEKLFF
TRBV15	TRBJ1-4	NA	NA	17	TGTGCCACCAGCAGAGAACCTTTGCAACCAACTAATGAAAAACTGTTTTTT	CATSREPLQPTNEKLFF
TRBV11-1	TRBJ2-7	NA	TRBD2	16	TGTGCCAGCAGCACCCCCCGGGAGGAAGGGTCCCACGAGCAGTACTTC	CASSTPREEGSHEQYF
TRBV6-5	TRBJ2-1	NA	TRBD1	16	TGTGCCAGCAGTTACGGGACAGAGGGGCCCTACAATGAGCAGTTCTTC	CASSYGTEGPYNEQFF
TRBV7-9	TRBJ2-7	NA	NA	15	TGTGCCAGCAGCCCAAACAAAGCCTGGTCCTACGAGCAGTACTTC	CASSPNKAWSYEQYF
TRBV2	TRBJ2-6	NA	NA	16	TGTGCCAGCACACCTGCGGGGGCTGGTGGGGCCAACGTCCTGACTTTC	CASTPAGAGGANVLTF
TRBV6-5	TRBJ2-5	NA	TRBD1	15	TGTGCCAGCAGTTACTCAGACAGGGTATGGGAGACCCAGTACTTC	CASSYSDRVWETQYF
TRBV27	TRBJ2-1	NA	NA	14	TGTGCCAGCCGGTACGACGGCGGGTACAATGAGCAGTTCTTC	CASRYDGGYNEQFF
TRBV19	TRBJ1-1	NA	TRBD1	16	TGTGCCAGTATGGGGACAGTTAAACTTTCGAACACTGAAGCTTTCTTT	CASMGTVKLSNTEAFF
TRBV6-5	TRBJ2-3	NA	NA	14	TGTGCCAGCAGTTACGCCGGGAGCACAGATACGCAGTATTTT	CASSYAGSTDTQYF
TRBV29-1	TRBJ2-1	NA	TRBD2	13	TGCAGCGTTGATGGGGGGAGGGCCGGTGAGCAGTTCTTC	CSVDGGRAGEQFF
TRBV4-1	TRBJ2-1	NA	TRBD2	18	TGCGCCAGCAGCCAAGTTGTCCTAGCGGGACGCTTGTACAATGAGCAGTTCTTC	CASSQVVLAGRLYNEQFF
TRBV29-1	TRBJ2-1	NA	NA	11	TGCAGCGTTAACAGCTACAATGAGCAGTTCTTC	CSVNSYNEQFF
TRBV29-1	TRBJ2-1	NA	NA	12	TGCAGCCCGGACGCCATTCTCGGGGAGCAGTTCTTC	CSPDAILGEQFF